A single sample is the source of the 28 T cell receptor beta chains below, sequenced in a study of T cells expressing NK-cell markers. TCRdb reanalyzed the 5' RACE reads, giving one entry per CDR3 protein sequence and no DNA. This listing includes about 440,000 distinct CDR3 sequences. Sequencing input: blood T cells: a sorted CD56 or NKG2C T cell subset, CD4+ or CD8+ T cells, or bulk PBMC T cells (not recorded which). These receptors were taken from a woman between 18 and 69 years old in good health.

J is TRBJ1-5 and V is TRBV29-1; TCRdb's D gene call, TRBD1, goes unchecked for lack of DNA. The CDR3 totals 15 residues. The V gene's germline CDR1 is SQVTM and CDR2 ANQGSEA. CDR3 protein: CSAHETGGGDQPQHF.

The genes are TRBV7-9 and TRBJ2-2; TCRdb indicates TRBD2, and absent DNA this call remains unverified. Germline CDR1 and CDR2: SEHNR and FQNEAQ (reference sequence). This CDR3 is built from 14 residues. This CDR3 is CASSTSTRRGELFF.

This chain links TRBV23-1 with TRBJ2-5; TCRdb's assignment of TRBD1 cannot be checked, as there is no DNA. Being an ORF, TRBV23-1 has a function that is uncertain. The CDR3 is 14 residues long. The CDR3 protein is CASSPRGTRETQYF.

V and J are TRBV3-1 and TRBJ1-6. Germline loops: CDR1 LGHDT, CDR2 YNNKEL (reference sequence). The CDR3 spans 16 residues. CDR3 sequence reads: CASSQGVGRANSPLHF.

The chain recombines TRBV12-3 or TRBV12-4 with TRBJ1-1; TCRdb selects TRBD1, and the lack of DNA leaves this call unchecked. The CDR3 is 14 amino acids. CDR3 protein: CASSESLGGTEAFF.

V gene TRBV20-1 combines with J gene TRBJ1-5; TCRdb's D gene call, TRBD1, goes unchecked for lack of DNA. CDR1 is DFQATT and CDR2 is SNEGSKA in the germline V gene (reference sequence). CDR3 size: 13 residues. CDR3 residues: CSARTGVYQPQHF.

The V call is TRBV7-3, the J call TRBJ2-7; TCRdb gives TRBD2 as the D gene, but with no DNA this cannot be confirmed. This CDR3 has 15 amino acids. Germline V CDR1 and CDR2: SGHTA, FQGTGA. This CDR3 reads CASRGGTTTPYEQYF.

This sequence joins TRBV6-1 and TRBJ2-1; there is no DNA to check the TCRdb D call of TRBD2. Germline V CDR1 and CDR2: MNHNS, SASEGT. CDR3 length: 13 amino acids. This CDR3 reads CASGLAAYNEQFF.

The J gene is TRBJ2-4, the V gene TRBV20-1; TCRdb selects TRBD2, and the lack of DNA leaves this call unchecked. Germline values: CDR1 DFQATT, CDR2 SNEGSKA (reference sequence). This CDR3 region has 13 residues. The CDR3 is CSAPEGAKNIQYF.

V usage is TRBV16 and J usage is TRBJ1-2. The CDR3 consists of 11 residues. Per the germline V gene, CDR1 is KGHSY and CDR2 is FQNENV. CDR3 in amino acids: CASSQAYGYTF.

The CDR3 region is CSAREAWHTGELFF. V is TRBV20-1 and J is TRBJ2-2. Germline V CDR1 and CDR2: DFQATT, SNEGSKA (reference sequence). The CDR3 runs 14 residues.

The V gene is TRBV25-1, the J gene TRBJ2-5; TCRdb proposes TRBD1, but this gene call is untestable without DNA. This CDR3 contains 16 residues. Germline lookup yields CDR1 MGHDK and CDR2 SYGVNS. The CDR3 region is CASSGSGGAGWETQYF.

V usage is TRBV7-3 and J usage is TRBJ2-2; as DNA is missing, the TRBD2 call by TCRdb cannot be tested. This CDR3 has 16 amino acids. Germline V lookup: CDR1 SGHTA, CDR2 FQGTGA. CDR3 sequence reads: CASSSSREALRRELFF.

This chain links TRBV20-1 with TRBJ2-1; TCRdb gives TRBD2 as the D gene, but with no DNA this cannot be confirmed. Germline V gives CDR1 DFQATT, CDR2 SNEGSKA (reference sequence). CDR3 size: 13 residues. This CDR3 reads CSALEGTTNEQFF.

This chain joins TRBV4-3 and TRBJ2-2; there is no DNA to check the TCRdb D call of TRBD2. Germline-derived CDR1 and CDR2 are LGHNA and YSLEER. The CDR3 has 14 residues. The CDR3 spells CASSQARLAGELFF.

This chain uses TRBV29-1 with TRBJ2-3. In germline, CDR1 is SQVTM, CDR2 ANQGSEA. The length of the CDR3 is 15 residues. The CDR3: CSVALDNRGTDTQYF.

The rearrangement links TRBV6-1 to TRBJ1-2. This CDR3 contains 14 residues. Germline CDR1 is MNHNS and CDR2 is SASEGT. The CDR3 sequence: CASTRNGVNYGYTF.

This rearrangement joins TRBV12-3 or TRBV12-4 to TRBJ1-4; TCRdb designates TRBD1, a call that cannot be tested without DNA. The length of the CDR3 is 15 residues. The CDR3 is CASIGQGAGGEKLFF.

The chain links TRBV9 to TRBJ2-2; no DNA is available, so the TRBD1 call from TCRdb remains unchecked. The CDR3 spans 18 residues. Germline V gene sequence: CDR1 SGDLS, CDR2 YYNGEE. CDR3 in amino acids: CASSARGTGLTNTGELFF. The entire variable domain, with the rest obtained from reference TRBV9 and TRBJ2-2, is as follows: DSGVTQTPKHLITATGQRVTLRCSPRSGDLSVYWYQQSLDQGLQFLIQYYNGEERAKGNILERFSAQQFPDLHSELNLSSLELGDSALYFCASSARGTGLTNTGELFFGEGSRLTVL.

The genes are TRBV7-9 and TRBJ2-1; the TRBD2 assignment by TCRdb is unverifiable without DNA. CDR1 is SEHNR and CDR2 is FQNEAQ in the germline V gene (reference sequence). The CDR3 covers 16 residues. The CDR3 region is CASSYGLESSYNEQFF.

The chain has TRBV20-1 and TRBJ2-1; with no DNA, the TCRdb D assignment of TRBD1 cannot be verified. CDR1 is DFQATT and CDR2 is SNEGSKA in the germline V gene (reference sequence). The CDR3 covers 13 residues. CDR3 in amino acids: CSAPAGPYNEQFF.

The chain couples TRBV3-1 to TRBJ1-1. The CDR3 runs to 12 residues. Per germline, CDR1 LGHDT and CDR2 YNNKEL (reference sequence). The CDR3 region is CASSQVGTEAFF.

V is TRBV14 and J is TRBJ2-6; the D gene TCRdb calls, TRBD1, cannot be checked with no DNA. The V gene's germline CDR1 is SGHDN and CDR2 FVKESK. The CDR3 sequence is 19 residues long. The chain's CDR3 is CASSQVEDRVGSGANVLTF.

V gene TRBV6-5 combines with J gene TRBJ1-5. The germline gives CDR1 MNHEY, CDR2 SVGAGI. CDR3 length: 12 residues. The chain's CDR3 is CASSDRNQPQHF.

V is TRBV12-3 or TRBV12-4 and J is TRBJ2-2; TCRdb's assignment of TRBD2 cannot be checked, as there is no DNA. The CDR3 is made up of 15 amino acids. The CDR3: CASSLQAGTSGELFF.

The V and J genes are TRBV20-1 and TRBJ2-7; TCRdb picks TRBD1, but there is no DNA to check that call. Per the germline V gene, CDR1 is DFQATT and CDR2 is SNEGSKA (reference sequence). This CDR3 is 15 amino acids long. The CDR3 sequence is CSATDPGGSACEQYF.

This chain uses TRBV12-3 or TRBV12-4 with TRBJ2-1; no DNA is available, so the TRBD2 call from TCRdb remains unchecked. This CDR3 region has 15 residues. The chain's CDR3 is CASSLRTGGVAEQFF.

This chain joins TRBV7-9 and TRBJ1-1. The CDR3 length is 15 residues. Germline CDR1 and CDR2: SEHNR and FQNEAQ (reference sequence). CDR3 protein: CASSPRARSGTEAFF.